Listed below are T cell receptor beta chains from one sample, sequenced in a study of blood T cell repertoires in COVID-19. Using immunoSEQ multiplex PCR, the repertoire was profiled, and TCRdb retains in-frame clones only, with some absent. The sample comprises around 300,000 clones, roughly nine tenths of which are singletons, and 2.4% rests with the top ten. The sequencing sample was made of PBMCs or T cells enriched from blood (not recorded which). Every receptor here comes from a woman aged 18-29 years who had recovered from COVID-19. Both conserved end residues are part of each CDR3. The D gene is left open where the match is weak. Some rows have no size entry. The others give once, few or many, or a class for an expanded clone.

TRBV9	-	-	TRBJ1-6	CASSVMGNNSPLHF	TGTGCCAGCAGCGTAATGGGCAATAATTCACCCCTCCACTTT
TRBV5-1	TRBD1	once	TRBJ1-4	CASSLQGATNEKLFF	TGCGCCAGCAGCTTGCAGGGGGCAACTAATGAAAAACTGTTTTTT
TRBV6-5	TRBD1	-	TRBJ2-5	CASRSDRERETQYF	TGTGCCAGCAGGTCAGACAGGGAGCGTGAGACCCAGTACTTC
TRBV18	TRBD2	-	TRBJ2-3	CASSPPSGGLTDTQYF	TGTGCCAGCTCACCTCCATCGGGGGGGCTCACAGATACGCAGTATTTT
TRBV7-8	-	-	TRBJ2-1	CASSLTGLRTNEQFF	TGTGCCAGCAGCTTAACGGGACTCCGTACAAATGAGCAGTTCTTC
TRBV6-5	TRBD1	-	TRBJ1-2	CASSSHPTGGFGYTF	TGTGCCAGCAGCTCACACCCGACAGGGGGCTTTGGCTACACCTTC
TRBV7-2	-	-	TRBJ2-7	CASSLSVAGANGYEQYF	TGTGCCAGCAGCTTATCAGTTGCAGGGGCCAATGGGTACGAGCAGTACTTC
TRBV5-6	-	-	TRBJ2-7	CASSPDILTPYEQYF	TGTGCCAGCAGCCCGGACATTTTGACCCCCTACGAGCAGTACTTC
TRBV20-1	TRBD2	-	TRBJ2-5	CSASLRASGWETQYF	TGCAGTGCTAGTCTGCGGGCTAGCGGGTGGGAGACCCAGTACTTC
TRBV6-5	TRBD1	-	TRBJ2-7	CASSYGGQGSEQYF	TGTGCCAGCAGTTACGGAGGACAGGGTAGCGAGCAGTACTTC
TRBV5-4	-	-	TRBJ2-7	CASSPGPGLTLLYEQYF	TGTGCCAGCAGCCCTGGCCCAGGGTTGACACTTTTGTACGAGCAGTACTTC
TRBV3-1/TRBV3-2	-	-	TRBJ1-6	CASSQDYRVGYNSPLHF	TGTGCCAGCAGCCAAGATTACAGGGTCGGCTATAATTCACCCCTCCACTTT
TRBV19	-	-	TRBJ1-4	CASSRRGPGEKLFF	TGTGCCAGTAGTCGCCGAGGGCCGGGAGAAAAACTGTTTTTT
TRBV14	TRBD1	-	TRBJ1-5	CASSHRSQGANQPQHF	TGTGCCAGCAGCCATAGATCACAGGGGGCCAATCAGCCCCAGCATTTT
TRBV27	TRBD1	-	TRBJ1-2	CASSGTGGGGYTF	TGTGCCAGCAGTGGGACAGGGGGCGGGGGCTACACCTTC
TRBV5-1	TRBD2	-	TRBJ2-6	CASSSGLAGAGGANVLTF	TGCGCCAGCAGCTCGGGACTAGCGGGGGCGGGGGGGGCCAACGTCCTGACTTTC
TRBV18	TRBD1	-	TRBJ1-2	CASSLGQGEIYGYTF	TGTGCCAGCTCACTCGGACAGGGAGAAATCTATGGCTACACCTTC
TRBV9	-	-	TRBJ1-1	CASSVGRSNMNTEAFF	TGTGCCAGCAGCGTAGGTCGGAGTAACATGAACACTGAAGCTTTCTTT
TRBV3-1/TRBV3-2	TRBD1	once	TRBJ1-1	CASSLPGGDTEAFF	TGTGCCAGCAGCCTCCCAGGGGGAGACACTGAAGCTTTCTTT
TRBV13	TRBD1	-	TRBJ2-7	CASSSSGTGGLNEQYF	TGTGCCAGCAGCTCGAGCGGGACAGGGGGCCTCAACGAGCAGTACTTC
TRBV4-1	-	-	TRBJ1-4	CASSQDQVRSNEKLFF	TGCGCCAGCAGCCAAGATCAGGTACGCTCGAATGAAAAACTGTTTTTT
TRBV11-2	-	few	TRBJ1-4	CASSRSPTNEKLFF	TGTGCCAGCAGCCGGAGCCCAACTAATGAAAAACTGTTTTTT
TRBV5-4	-	-	TRBJ1-2	CASSLDRDRGYTF	TGTGCCAGCAGCTTGGATCGGGATAGAGGCTACACCTTC
TRBV28	-	-	TRBJ1-6	CASNQSGTKLHF	TGTGCCAGCAACCAATCCGGGACAAAGCTCCACTTT
TRBV28	TRBD1	-	TRBJ1-5	CASTTEDRRPQHF	TGTGCCAGCACAACTGAGGACAGGAGGCCCCAGCATTTT
TRBV18	TRBD2	-	TRBJ2-1	CASSPLPTSAEQFF	TGTGCCAGCTCACCACTTCCCACTAGCGCTGAGCAGTTCTTC
TRBV10-3	TRBD1	-	TRBJ1-1	CAISADRGRTEAFF	TGTGCCATCAGCGCAGACAGGGGAAGGACTGAAGCTTTCTTT
TRBV2	-	-	TRBJ1-1	CASTKSDTEAFF	TGTGCCAGCACTAAGAGTGACACTGAAGCTTTCTTT
TRBV9	-	-	TRBJ1-2	CASSVVGMGYGYTF	TGTGCCAGCAGCGTAGTCGGGATGGGCTATGGCTACACCTTC
TRBV5-1	-	-	TRBJ2-2	CASRALERTGELFF	TGCGCCAGCCGGGCACTAGAAAGGACCGGGGAGCTGTTTTTT
TRBV14	-	-	TRBJ1-1	CASSQDGAGRVTEAFF	TGTGCCAGCAGCCAAGATGGGGCGGGAAGAGTCACTGAAGCTTTCTTT
TRBV6-5	-	-	TRBJ2-7	CASSYSIRGRHEQYF	TGTGCCAGCAGTTACTCGATTAGGGGCAGGCACGAGCAGTACTTC
TRBV7-3	TRBD2	-	TRBJ2-5	CASSPSGVQETQYF	TGTGCCAGCAGCCCTAGCGGGGTCCAAGAGACCCAGTACTTC
TRBV30	-	-	TRBJ1-5	CAWSFFGAFNQPQHF	TGTGCCTGGAGTTTCTTTGGGGCCTTCAATCAGCCCCAGCATTTT
TRBV11-2	-	-	TRBJ1-1	CASSLLVRGTEAFF	TGTGCCAGCAGCCTATTGGTAAGGGGAACTGAAGCTTTCTTT
TRBV24-1	TRBD1	-	TRBJ1-1	CATSGRGPRGWDTEAFF	TGTGCCACCAGTGGAAGGGGGCCCCGCGGATGGGACACTGAAGCTTTCTTT
TRBV7-2	TRBD1	-	TRBJ2-7	CASSYTGTGGEQYF	TGTGCCAGCAGCTACACCGGGACAGGGGGCGAGCAGTACTTC
TRBV18	TRBD1	-	TRBJ1-1	CASSPTTGGTEAFF	TGTGCCAGCTCACCCACCACAGGGGGCACTGAAGCTTTCTTT
TRBV20-1	-	-	TRBJ1-5	CSASGSRPSGNQPQHF	TGCAGTGCTAGTGGATCCCGCCCTAGCGGCAATCAGCCCCAGCATTTT
TRBV11-2	TRBD2	-	TRBJ2-1	CASSPTSGAYNEQFF	TGTGCCAGCAGCCCAACTAGCGGGGCCTACAATGAGCAGTTCTTC
TRBV4-1	-	-	TRBJ2-7	CASSQESPGLVEQYF	TGCGCCAGCAGCCAAGAAAGCCCGGGACTCGTCGAGCAGTACTTC
TRBV5-1	-	-	TRBJ2-7	CASSLDRHEQYF	TGCGCCAGCAGCTTGGATCGTCACGAGCAGTACTTC
TRBV5-3	-	-	TRBJ1-5	CARSHREGQPQHF	TGTGCCAGAAGTCACAGGGAAGGGCAGCCCCAGCATTTT
TRBV14	-	medium-sized	TRBJ1-2	CASSHRGGNYGYTF	TGTGCCAGCAGCCATCGGGGAGGTAACTATGGCTACACCTTC
TRBV11-2	TRBD2	-	TRBJ2-2	CASSPPPGTRGTGELFF	TGTGCCAGCAGCCCGCCCCCCGGGACTAGGGGCACCGGGGAGCTGTTTTTT
TRBV15	-	-	TRBJ1-4	CATSRGEKLFF	TGTGCCACCAGCCGGGGGGAAAAACTGTTTTTT
TRBV30	-	-	TRBJ1-6	CAWNLGGGSPLHF	TGTGCCTGGAATTTGGGGGGAGGCTCACCCCTCCACTTT
TRBV13	-	-	TRBJ2-7	CASSSGQFYEQYF	TGTGCCAGCAGCTCCGGACAGTTCTACGAGCAGTACTTC
TRBV6-1	TRBD1	-	TRBJ2-7	CASSDAWTGVYEQYF	TGTGCCAGCAGTGATGCGTGGACAGGCGTCTACGAGCAGTACTTC
TRBV11-2	TRBD1	-	TRBJ2-3	CASSPGTGVPDTQYF	TGTGCCAGCAGCCCCGGGACAGGGGTCCCAGATACGCAGTATTTT
TRBV18	-	-	TRBJ1-5	CASSPDSNSNQPQHF	TGTGCCAGCTCCCCAGACAGTAATAGCAATCAGCCCCAGCATTTT
TRBV24-1	-	-	TRBJ1-2	CATSEGSYGYTF	TGTGCCACCAGTGAAGGGAGCTATGGCTACACCTTC
TRBV9	-	-	TRBJ2-6	CASSVLGQGLSGANVLTF	TGTGCCAGCAGCGTACTTGGGCAGGGGCTCTCTGGGGCCAACGTCCTGACTTTC
TRBV10-2	TRBD1	once	TRBJ1-2	CASSQGGEGYTF	TGCGCCAGCTCGCAGGGGGGCGAAGGCTACACCTTC
TRBV20-1	-	-	TRBJ2-1	CSASHVSSRSYNEQFF	TGCAGTGCTAGTCACGTCTCTAGCAGGTCCTACAATGAGCAGTTCTTC